Following are 10 T cell receptor beta chains from one sample sequenced in a study of T-cell reconstitution after alpha-beta-depleted transplantation in children. As it was prepared, the TCRbeta library received unique molecular identifiers. TCRdb independently ran MiXCR on the PCR reads; one entry per CDR3 protein. The sample yields about 460,000 distinct CDR3 sequences, more than 9.5% seen once. Sequencing was performed on PBMCs, mostly from graft donor cells, taken 180 days after TCRalphabeta/CD19-depleted stem cell transplant. The receptors stem from a female patient between 2 and 15 years old who had a stem cell transplant for aplastic anemia, so the T cells may come from the graft donor.

The rearrangement links TRBV11-1 to TRBJ1-1, with D maybe TRBD1 (6 bases). This CDR3 is built from 18 residues. Between the trimmed V and J ends, which lost 1 base and 0 bases, there was a span of 18 bases. Germline V gene sequence: CDR1 SGHAT, CDR2 FQDESV (reference sequence). The CDR3: CASSLGTAQGWVNTEAFF. The CDR3 DNA reads as TGTGCCAGCAGCTTAGGGACAGCCCAGGGATGGGTGAACACTGAAGCTTTCTTT. The full variable domain, completed using reference TRBV11-1 and TRBJ1-1, is EAEVAQSPRYKITEKSQAVAFWCDPISGHATLYWYRQILGQGPELLVQFQDESVVDDSQLPKDRFSAERLKGVDSTLKIQPAELGDSAMYLCASSLGTAQGWVNTEAFFGQGTRLTVV.

Ten or more counts support this clonotype. This chain connects TRBV5-1 to TRBJ1-1, with D tentatively TRBD1 (6 bases). Germline V gives CDR1 SGHRS, CDR2 YFSETQ. This CDR3 spans 14 amino acids. The V gene lost 1 base and the J gene lost 5 bases, with 12 bases spanning the gap. The CDR3 sequence is CASSLSQGETEAFF. As DNA, the CDR3 is TGCGCCAGCAGCTTGTCACAGGGCGAAACTGAAGCTTTCTTT. Using reference TRBV5-1 and TRBJ1-1 for the parts outside the CDR3, the full variable domain is KAGVTQTPRYLIKTRGQQVTLSCSPISGHRSVSWYQQTPGQGLQFLFEYFSETQRNKGNFPGRFSGRQFSNSRSEMNVSTLELGDSALYLCASSLSQGETEAFFGQGTRLTVV.

This clonotype was found many times. The genes are TRBV12-3 or TRBV12-4 and TRBJ1-5; D ambiguous. V lost 5 bases to trimming and J lost 1 base, with 6 bases between them. This CDR3 has 13 residues. This chain's CDR3 is CASSRLSNQPQHF. CDR3 nucleotide sequence: TGTGCCAGCAGTCGGCTCAGCAATCAGCCCCAGCATTTT.

V gene TRBV28 combines with J gene TRBJ2-5; 7 bases align to TRBD2. CDR3 size: 17 residues. Trimming removed 3 bases from V and 1 base from J; junction bases left unmatched: 11. Germline CDR1 and CDR2: MDHEN and SYDVKM. The CDR3 DNA reads TGTGCCAGCAGTTTCTCGGGAGGATCCCCCCTCCAAGAGACCCAGTACTTC. As protein: CASSFSGGSPLQETQYF. The variable domain in full, completed from reference TRBV28 and TRBJ2-5, reads DVKVTQSSRYLVKRTGEKVFLECVQDMDHENMFWYRQDPGLGLRLIYFSYDVKMKEKGDIPEGYSVSREKKERFSLILESASTNQTSMYLCASSFSGGSPLQETQYFGPGTRLLVL.

This clonotype came up a few times. The rearrangement uses TRBV5-1 and TRBJ2-1, with 7 bases identical to TRBD1. The CDR3 has 17 residues. CDR1 and CDR2 from the germline V gene are SGHRS and YFSETQ. V shed 1 base, J shed 4 bases, and the junction held 11 bases outside the gene matches. The CDR3 region has the DNA TGCGCCAGCAGCTTGCAATTTCCCGGGACAGCATACAATGAGCAGTTCTTC. Translated: CASSLQFPGTAYNEQFF.

The chain employs TRBV6-2 or TRBV6-3 and TRBJ1-5; D might be TRBD1 (5 bases). The CDR3 runs to 15 residues. Trimming shortened V by 2 bases and J by 1 base, and 9 bases separated the two germline ends. Per germline, CDR1 MNHEY and CDR2 SVGEGT. CDR3: CASSYEQGSNQPQHF. The CDR3 nucleotides read TGTGCCAGCAGTTACGAGCAGGGCAGCAATCAGCCCCAGCATTTT.

This clonotype was observed a few times. The V and J genes are TRBV12-3 or TRBV12-4 and TRBJ2-4; D may correspond to TRBD1 or TRBD2 (5 bases each). The CDR3 covers 15 residues. With 1 base removed from V and 2 bases from J, the gap between germline ends came to 9 bases. The CDR3 coding sequence is TGTGCCAGCAGTTTAGGACAGCGGTCCAAAAACATTCAGTACTTC. Translating gives CASSLGQRSKNIQYF.

This clonotype was detected a few times. This chain joins TRBV20-1 and TRBJ2-5, with D possibly matching TRBD2 (6 bases). V was shortened by 6 bases and J by 4 bases, with 9 bases between the two germline ends. This CDR3 comprises 11 residues. Germline V gene data show CDR1 as DFQATT and CDR2 as SNEGSKA (reference sequence). The CDR3 loop is CSAPGGETQYF. As DNA, the CDR3 is TGCAGTGCACCCGGGGGAGAGACCCAGTACTTC.

This clonotype has a handful of counts. V gene TRBV15 combines with J gene TRBJ2-5; D remains ambiguous. The germline V and J ends were trimmed by 1 base and 0 bases, with 21 bases remaining between them. Per germline, CDR1 LNHNV and CDR2 YYDKDF (reference sequence). This CDR3 is built from 19 residues. This chain's CDR3 is CATSRVPFPPPADQETQYF. CDR3 nucleotides: TGTGCCACCAGCAGAGTCCCTTTCCCCCCTCCGGCGGACCAAGAGACCCAGTACTTC.

CDR3 in DNA: TGCGCCAGCAGCCCCGGGACTAGCGCTAGCACAGATACGCAGTATTTT. Its protein product is CASSPGTSASTDTQYF. The V call is TRBV4-3, the J call TRBJ2-3, with 10 positions matching TRBD2. With 4 bases clipped from V and 0 bases from J, the junction kept 4 bases outside the gene matches. The V gene's germline CDR1 is LGHNA and CDR2 YSLEER. CDR3 size: 16 residues.